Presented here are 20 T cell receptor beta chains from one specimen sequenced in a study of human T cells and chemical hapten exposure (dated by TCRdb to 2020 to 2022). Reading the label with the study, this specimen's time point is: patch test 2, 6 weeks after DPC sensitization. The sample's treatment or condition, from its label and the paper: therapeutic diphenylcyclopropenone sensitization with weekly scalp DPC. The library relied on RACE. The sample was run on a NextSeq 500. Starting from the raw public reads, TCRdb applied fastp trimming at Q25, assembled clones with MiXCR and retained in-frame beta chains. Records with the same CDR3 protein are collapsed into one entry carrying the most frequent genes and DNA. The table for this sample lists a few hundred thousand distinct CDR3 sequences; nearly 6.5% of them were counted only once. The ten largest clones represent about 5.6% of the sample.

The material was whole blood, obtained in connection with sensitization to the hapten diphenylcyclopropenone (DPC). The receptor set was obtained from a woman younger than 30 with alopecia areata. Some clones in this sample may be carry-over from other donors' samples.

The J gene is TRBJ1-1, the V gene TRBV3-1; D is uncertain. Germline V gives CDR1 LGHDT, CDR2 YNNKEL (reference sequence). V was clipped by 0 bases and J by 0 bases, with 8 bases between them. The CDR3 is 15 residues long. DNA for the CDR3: TGTGCCAGCAGCCAAGAGTCCGGGGTGAACACTGAAGCTTTCTTT. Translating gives CASSQESGVNTEAFF.

This CDR3 reads CASSQDRGADTQYF. CDR3 coding DNA: TGTGCCAGCAGCCAAGATCGTGGGGCAGATACGCAGTATTTT. The gene calls are TRBV4-2 and TRBJ2-3; D call uncertain. The V gene's germline CDR1 is LGHNA and CDR2 YNFKEQ. The V end was cut by 0 bases, the J end by 4 bases, with 8 bases between. This CDR3 is 14 amino acids long.

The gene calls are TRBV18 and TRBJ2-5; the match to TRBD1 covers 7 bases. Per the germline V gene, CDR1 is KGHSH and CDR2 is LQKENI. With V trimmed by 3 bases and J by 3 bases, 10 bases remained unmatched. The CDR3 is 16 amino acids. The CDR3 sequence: CASSPSLRGPEETQYF. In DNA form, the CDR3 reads TGTGCCAGCTCACCTTCTTTGAGGGGGCCAGAAGAGACCCAGTACTTC.

CDR3 DNA: TGTGCCAGCAGTAACCGGGACACCTTGATTAACATTCAGTACTTC. Translation: CASSNRDTLINIQYF. The chain recombines TRBV7-9 with TRBJ2-4; D perhaps matches TRBD1 (6 bases). This CDR3 is 15 amino acids long. Germline V gene lookup returns CDR1 SEHNR and CDR2 FQNEAQ (reference sequence). V was shortened by 6 bases and J by 7 bases, with 19 bases between the two germline ends.

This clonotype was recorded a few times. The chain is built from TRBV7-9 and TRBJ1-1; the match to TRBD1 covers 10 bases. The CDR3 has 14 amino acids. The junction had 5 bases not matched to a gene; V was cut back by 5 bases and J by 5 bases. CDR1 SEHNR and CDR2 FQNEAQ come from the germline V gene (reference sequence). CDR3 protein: CASSPDRGPTEAFF. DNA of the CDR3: TGTGCCAGCAGCCCAGACAGGGGGCCGACTGAAGCTTTCTTT.

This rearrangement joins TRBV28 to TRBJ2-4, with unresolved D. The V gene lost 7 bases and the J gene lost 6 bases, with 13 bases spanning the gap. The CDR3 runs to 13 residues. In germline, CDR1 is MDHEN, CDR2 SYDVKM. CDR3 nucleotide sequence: TGTGCCAGCAAGAAGGGCGCTAGAAACATTCAGTACTTC. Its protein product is CASKKGARNIQYF.

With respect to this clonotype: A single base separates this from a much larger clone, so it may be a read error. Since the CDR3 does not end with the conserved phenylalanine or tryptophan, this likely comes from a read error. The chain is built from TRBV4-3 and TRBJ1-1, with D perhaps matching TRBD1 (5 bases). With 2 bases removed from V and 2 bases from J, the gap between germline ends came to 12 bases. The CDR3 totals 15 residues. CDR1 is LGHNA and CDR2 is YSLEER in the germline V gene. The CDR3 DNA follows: TGCGCCAGCAGCCAACTAGGGGATATCAACACTGAAGCTTTCTTA. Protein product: CASSQLGDINTEAFL.

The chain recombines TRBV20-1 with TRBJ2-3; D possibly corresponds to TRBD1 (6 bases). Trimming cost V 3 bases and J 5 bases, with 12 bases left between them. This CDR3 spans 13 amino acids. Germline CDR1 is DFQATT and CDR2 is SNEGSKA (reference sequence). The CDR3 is CSARWGREDTQYF. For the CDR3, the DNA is TGCAGTGCTAGGTGGGGGCGAGAAGATACGCAGTATTTT.

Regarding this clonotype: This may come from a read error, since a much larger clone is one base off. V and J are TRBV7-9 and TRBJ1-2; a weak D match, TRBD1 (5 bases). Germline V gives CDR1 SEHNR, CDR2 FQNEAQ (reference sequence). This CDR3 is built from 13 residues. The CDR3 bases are TGTGCCTGCAGCTTTGGCGACAGTTTTAGCTACACCTTC. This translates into CACSFGDSFSYTF.

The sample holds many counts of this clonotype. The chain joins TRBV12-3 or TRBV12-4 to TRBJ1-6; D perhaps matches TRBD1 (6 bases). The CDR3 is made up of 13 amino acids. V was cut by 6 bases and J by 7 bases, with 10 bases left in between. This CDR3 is CASRQGSNSPLHF. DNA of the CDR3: TGTGCCAGCAGGCAGGGGAGCAATTCACCCCTCCACTTT.

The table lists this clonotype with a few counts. CDR3 protein: CASSEGTSTDTQYF. The CDR3 bases are TGTGCCAGCAGTGAAGGGACAAGCACAGATACGCAGTATTTT. The rearrangement uses TRBV6-1 and TRBJ2-3; possible D gene TRBD1, 5 bases. The ends were cut back, 1 base at V and 0 bases at J, with 5 bases in the middle. Germline values: CDR1 MNHNS, CDR2 SASEGT. The CDR3 covers 14 residues.

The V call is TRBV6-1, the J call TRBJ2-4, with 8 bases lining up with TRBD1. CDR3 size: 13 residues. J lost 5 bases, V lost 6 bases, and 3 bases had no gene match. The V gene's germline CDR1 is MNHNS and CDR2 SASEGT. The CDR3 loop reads CASRQGAENIQYF. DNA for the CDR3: TGTGCCAGCAGGCAGGGGGCCGAAAACATTCAGTACTTC.

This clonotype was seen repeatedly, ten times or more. CDR3 DNA: TGTGCCAGCAGCCAAGAACAGGGGCTATCTGGCTATGGCTACACCTTC. Encoded protein: CASSQEQGLSGYGYTF. This chain links TRBV4-2 with TRBJ1-2; 7 bases align to TRBD1. This CDR3 spans 16 amino acids. Germline values: CDR1 LGHNA, CDR2 YNFKEQ. Germline trimming cut 0 bases from V and 4 bases from J; bases unmatched to any gene: 8.

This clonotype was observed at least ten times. DNA for the CDR3: TGCGCCAGCAGCCAGGGGGTCGACAGGGTAGGGGAAAAACTGTTTTTT. It specifies CASSQGVDRVGEKLFF. The chain uses TRBV4-3 and TRBJ1-4; 7 positions agree with TRBD1. Trimming took 3 bases from V and 8 from J; bases not matched to a gene: 12. The CDR3 contains 16 residues. CDR1 LGHNA and CDR2 YSLEER come from the germline V gene.

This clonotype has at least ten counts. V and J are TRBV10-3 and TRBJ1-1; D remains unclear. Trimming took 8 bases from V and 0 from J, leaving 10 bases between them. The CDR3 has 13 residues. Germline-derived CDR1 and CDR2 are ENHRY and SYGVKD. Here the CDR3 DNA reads TGTGCCATCGAGAAAGGGCTGAACACTGAAGCTTTCTTT. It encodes CAIEKGLNTEAFF.

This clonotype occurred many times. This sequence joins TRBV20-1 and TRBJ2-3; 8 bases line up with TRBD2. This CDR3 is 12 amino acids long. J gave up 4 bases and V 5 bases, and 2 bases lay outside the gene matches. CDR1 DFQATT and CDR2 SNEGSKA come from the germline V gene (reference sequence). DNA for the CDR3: TGCAGTGCTCGGCGGGGGGCAGATACGCAGTATTTT. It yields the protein CSARRGADTQYF.

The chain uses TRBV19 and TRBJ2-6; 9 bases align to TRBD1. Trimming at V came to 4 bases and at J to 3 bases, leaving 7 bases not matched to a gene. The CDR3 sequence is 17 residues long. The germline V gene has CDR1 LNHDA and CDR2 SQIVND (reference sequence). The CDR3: CASSRGQGLGGANVLTF. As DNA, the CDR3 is TGTGCCAGTAGTAGGGGACAGGGACTCGGTGGGGCCAACGTCCTGACTTTC.

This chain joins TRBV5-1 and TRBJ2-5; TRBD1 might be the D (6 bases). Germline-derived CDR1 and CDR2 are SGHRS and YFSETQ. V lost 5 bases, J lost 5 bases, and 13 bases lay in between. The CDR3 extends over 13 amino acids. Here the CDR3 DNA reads TGCGCCAGCAGTTCCAGGGGATTTGAGACCCAGTACTTC. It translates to CASSSRGFETQYF.

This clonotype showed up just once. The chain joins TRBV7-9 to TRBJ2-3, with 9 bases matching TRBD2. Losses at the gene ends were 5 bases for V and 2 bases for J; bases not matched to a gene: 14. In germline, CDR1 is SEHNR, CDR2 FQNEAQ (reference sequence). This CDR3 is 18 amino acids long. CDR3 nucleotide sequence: TGTGCCAGCAGCCCCCGGGGGGCTAGCGGGGAACCCACAGATACGCAGTATTTT. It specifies CASSPRGASGEPTDTQYF.

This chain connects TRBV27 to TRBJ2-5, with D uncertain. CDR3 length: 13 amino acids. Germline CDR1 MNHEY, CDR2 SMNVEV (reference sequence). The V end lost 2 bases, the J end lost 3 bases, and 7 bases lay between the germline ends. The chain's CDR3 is CASSLLEKETQYF. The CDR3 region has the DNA TGTGCCAGCAGTTTACTCGAAAAAGAGACCCAGTACTTC.